This TCR beta chain emerged from a study of blood T cells in healthy people across ages. This CDR3 is built from 17 residues. The V end was cut by 3 bases, the J end by 4 bases, with 20 bases between. CDR1 and CDR2 from the germline V gene are SGHRS and YFSETQ. This clonotype turned up a few times. A second roughly 6 to 12 cycle PCR used barcoded and J-beta primers. TCRdb analysed the 5' RACE reads with MiXCR anew, one entry per CDR3 protein. The sample lists approximately 960,000 distinct CDR3 sequences, almost 30% occurring once. These sequences were also reported in another study, on T cells of mothers and their children. According to that study: Persistent microchimeric T cell clones were not found at ~100 per million sensitivity.

The rearrangement links TRBV5-1 to TRBJ2-4, with D maybe TRBD1 (6 bases). The sequence came from a woman aged 40 to 50 in good health. Source material: blood. For the CDR3, the DNA is TGCGCCAGCAGCTCCACCGAGGGGACACGGATAAAAAACATTCAGTACTTC. It yields the protein CASSSTEGTRIKNIQYF.